This T cell receptor (beta chain) originates from a study of T cell repertoires in cytomegalovirus infection. TCRdb re-called the reads through MiXCR, storing one row per CDR3 protein. The table includes 100,000 to 150,000 distinct CDR3 sequences, around 25% detected once. Study outcomes and limitations: Cumulative public TCR beta family frequency identified carriers of CMV plus the relevant HLA. There were HLA-C-restricted CMV-specific TCR beta clonotypes dominating the ex vivo response.

The CDR3 length is 16 residues. V lost 4 bases and J lost 0, with 12 bases in between. Germline V gives CDR1 KGHDR, CDR2 SFDVKD. In the case of this clonotype: Its antigen is not identified.

The gene calls are TRBV24-1 and TRBJ2-1, with a tentative D call TRBD2 (6 bases). The clonotype was recovered from a human donor in good health (CMV status not recorded). Some clones in this sample may be carry-over from other donors' samples. Source material: PBMCs, sequenced either directly or after in vitro stimulation (not recorded which). CDR3 DNA: TGTGCCACCAGTGAAGGCCGGCGGGGCTCCTACAATGAGCAGTTCTTC. Its translation is CATSEGRRGSYNEQFF.